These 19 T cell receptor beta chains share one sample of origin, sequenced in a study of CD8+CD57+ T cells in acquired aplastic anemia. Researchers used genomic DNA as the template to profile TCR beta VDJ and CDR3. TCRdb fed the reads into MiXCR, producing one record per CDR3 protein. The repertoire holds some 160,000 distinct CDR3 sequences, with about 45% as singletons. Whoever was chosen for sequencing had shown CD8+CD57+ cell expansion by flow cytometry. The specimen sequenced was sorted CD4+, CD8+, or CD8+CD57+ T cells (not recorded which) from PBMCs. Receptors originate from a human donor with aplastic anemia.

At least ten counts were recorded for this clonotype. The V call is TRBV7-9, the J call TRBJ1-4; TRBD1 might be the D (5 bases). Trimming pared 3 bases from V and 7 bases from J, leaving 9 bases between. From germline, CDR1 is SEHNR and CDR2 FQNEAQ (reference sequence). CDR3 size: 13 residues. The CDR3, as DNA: TGTGCCAGCAGCTTGTCAGGGAGTGAAAAACTGTTTTTT. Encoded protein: CASSLSGSEKLFF.

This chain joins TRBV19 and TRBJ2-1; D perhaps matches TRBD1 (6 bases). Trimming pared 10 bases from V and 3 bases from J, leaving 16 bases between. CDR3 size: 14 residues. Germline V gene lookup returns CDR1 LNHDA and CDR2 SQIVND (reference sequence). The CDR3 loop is CATIPGQGYNEQFF. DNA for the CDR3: TGTGCCACCATCCCGGGACAAGGCTACAATGAGCAGTTCTTC.

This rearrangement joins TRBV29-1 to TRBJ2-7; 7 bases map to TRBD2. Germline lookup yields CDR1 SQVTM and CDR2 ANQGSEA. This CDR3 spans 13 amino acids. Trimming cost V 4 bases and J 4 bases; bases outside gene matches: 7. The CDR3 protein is CSVAGLGGYEQYF. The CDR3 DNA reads TGCAGCGTTGCAGGACTAGGCGGTTACGAGCAGTACTTC.

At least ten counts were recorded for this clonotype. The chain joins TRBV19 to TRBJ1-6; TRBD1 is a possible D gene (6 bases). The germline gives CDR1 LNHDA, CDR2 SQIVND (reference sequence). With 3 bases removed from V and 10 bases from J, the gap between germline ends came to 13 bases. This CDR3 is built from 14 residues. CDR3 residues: CASSIISGESPLHF. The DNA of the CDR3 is TGTGCCAGTAGTATTATTTCAGGGGAATCACCCCTCCACTTT.

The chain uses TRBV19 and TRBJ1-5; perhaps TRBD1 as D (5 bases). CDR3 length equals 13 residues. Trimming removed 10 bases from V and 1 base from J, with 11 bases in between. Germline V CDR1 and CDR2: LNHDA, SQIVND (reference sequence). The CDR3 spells CATGQASNQPQHF. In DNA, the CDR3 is TGTGCCACGGGGCAGGCGAGCAATCAGCCCCAGCATTTT.

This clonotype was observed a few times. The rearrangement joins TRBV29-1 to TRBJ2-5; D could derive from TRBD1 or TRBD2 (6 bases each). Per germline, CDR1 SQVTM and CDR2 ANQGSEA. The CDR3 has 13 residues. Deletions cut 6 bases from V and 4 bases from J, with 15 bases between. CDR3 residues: CSVGLSGAETQYF. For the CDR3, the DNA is TGCAGCGTGGGACTTTCAGGGGCAGAGACCCAGTACTTC.

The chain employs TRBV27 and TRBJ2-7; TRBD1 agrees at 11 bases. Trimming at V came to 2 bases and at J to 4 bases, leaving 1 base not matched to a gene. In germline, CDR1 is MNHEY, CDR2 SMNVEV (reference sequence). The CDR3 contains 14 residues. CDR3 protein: CASSLRDRGYEQYV. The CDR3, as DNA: TGTGCCAGCAGTTTAAGGGACAGGGGGTACGAGCAGTACGTC.

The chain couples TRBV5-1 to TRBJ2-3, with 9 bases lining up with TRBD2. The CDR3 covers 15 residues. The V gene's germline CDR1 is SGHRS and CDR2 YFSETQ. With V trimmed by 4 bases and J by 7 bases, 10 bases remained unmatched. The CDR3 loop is CASSPTSGAIYTQYF. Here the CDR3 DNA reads TGCGCCAGCAGCCCGACTAGCGGAGCCATATATACGCAGTATTTT.

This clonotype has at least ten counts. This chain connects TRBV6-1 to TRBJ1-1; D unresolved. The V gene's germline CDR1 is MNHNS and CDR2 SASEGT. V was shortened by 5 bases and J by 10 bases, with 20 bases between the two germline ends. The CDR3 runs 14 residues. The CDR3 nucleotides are TGTGCCAGCAGTACCACCGGGCTCCCGCCGAGAGCTTTCTTT. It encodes CASSTTGLPPRAFF.

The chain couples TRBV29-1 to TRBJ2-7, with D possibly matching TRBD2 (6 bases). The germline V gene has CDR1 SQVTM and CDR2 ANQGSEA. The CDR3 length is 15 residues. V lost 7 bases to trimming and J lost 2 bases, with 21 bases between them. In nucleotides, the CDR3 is TGCAGCGCTACCCCGGGGGTTTCCCTCCCCTACGAGCAGTACTTC. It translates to CSATPGVSLPYEQYF.

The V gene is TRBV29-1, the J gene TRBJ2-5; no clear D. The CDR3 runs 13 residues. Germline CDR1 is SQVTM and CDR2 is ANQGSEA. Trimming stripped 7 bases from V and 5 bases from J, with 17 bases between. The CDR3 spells CSALLGNGETQYF. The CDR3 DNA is TGCAGCGCCCTATTGGGGAACGGGGAGACCCAGTACTTC.

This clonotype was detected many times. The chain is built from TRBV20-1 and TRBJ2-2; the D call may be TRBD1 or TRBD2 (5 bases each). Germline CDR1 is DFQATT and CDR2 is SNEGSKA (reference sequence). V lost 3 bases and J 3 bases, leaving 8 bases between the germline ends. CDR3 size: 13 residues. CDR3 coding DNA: TGCAGTGCTAGCGGGACCTACACCGGGGAGCTGTTTTTT. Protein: CSASGTYTGELFF.

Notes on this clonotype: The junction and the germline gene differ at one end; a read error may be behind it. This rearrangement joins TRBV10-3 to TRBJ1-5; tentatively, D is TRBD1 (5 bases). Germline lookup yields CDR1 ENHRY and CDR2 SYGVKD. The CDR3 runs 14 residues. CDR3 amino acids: CAISEGWGNQSQHF. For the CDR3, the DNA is TGTGCCATCAGTGAGGGATGGGGCAATCAGTCCCAGCATTTT.

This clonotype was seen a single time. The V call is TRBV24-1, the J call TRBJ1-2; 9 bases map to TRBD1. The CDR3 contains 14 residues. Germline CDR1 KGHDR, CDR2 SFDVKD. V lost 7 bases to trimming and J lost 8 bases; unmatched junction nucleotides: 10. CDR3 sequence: CATSAGQGFLGYTF. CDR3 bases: TGTGCCACCAGCGCGGGACAGGGCTTTCTAGGCTACACCTTC.

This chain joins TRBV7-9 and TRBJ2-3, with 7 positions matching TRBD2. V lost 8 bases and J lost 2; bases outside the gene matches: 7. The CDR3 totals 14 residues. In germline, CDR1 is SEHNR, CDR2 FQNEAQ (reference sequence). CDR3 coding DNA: TGTGCCAGCGGGGCTAGCGGATCCACAGATACGCAGTATTTT. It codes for CASGASGSTDTQYF.

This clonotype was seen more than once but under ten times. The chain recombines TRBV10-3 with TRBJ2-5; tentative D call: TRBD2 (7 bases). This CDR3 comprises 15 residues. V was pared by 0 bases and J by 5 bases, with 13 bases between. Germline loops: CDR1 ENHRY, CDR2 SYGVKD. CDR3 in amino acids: CAISESPRGGETQYF. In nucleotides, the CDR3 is TGTGCCATCAGTGAGTCGCCGAGGGGGGGGGAGACCCAGTACTTC.

CDR3 region: CASSLGITLTQYF. CDR3 DNA sequence: TGTGCCAGCAGTTTGGGGATTACTTTGACGCAGTATTTT. The J gene is TRBJ2-3, the V gene TRBV28; D remains ambiguous. The CDR3 extends over 13 amino acids. Germline values: CDR1 MDHEN, CDR2 SYDVKM. V gave up 3 bases and J gave up 9 bases, with 13 bases separating them.

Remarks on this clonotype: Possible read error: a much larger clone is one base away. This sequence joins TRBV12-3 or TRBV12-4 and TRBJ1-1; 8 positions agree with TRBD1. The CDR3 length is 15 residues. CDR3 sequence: CARSPRDRWNTEAFF. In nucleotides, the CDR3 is TGTGCCCGCAGTCCCCGGGACAGGTGGAACACTGAAGCTTTCTTT.

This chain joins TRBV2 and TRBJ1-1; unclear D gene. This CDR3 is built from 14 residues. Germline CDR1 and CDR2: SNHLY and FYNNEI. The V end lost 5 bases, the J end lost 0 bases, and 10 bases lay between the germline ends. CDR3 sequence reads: CASSQVYLNTEAFF. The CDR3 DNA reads TGTGCCAGCAGTCAGGTATACCTGAACACTGAAGCTTTCTTT.